Sequencing of this T cell receptor beta chain was carried out in a study of blood T cells in healthy people across ages. Study-level findings and limits: In the absence of known donor CMV status, changes in expanded clonotypes were possibly confounded.

The second PCR ran roughly 6 to 12 cycles with a sample-barcoded 5' primer and J-beta primers. One entry per CDR3 protein, called by TCRdb with MiXCR from the 5' RACE reads. The sample carries hundreds of thousands of distinct CDR3 sequences, approximately 40% recorded once. V dropped 10 bases and J dropped 7 bases, with 23 bases sitting between them. Germline CDR1 reads MNHEY; CDR2 reads SMNVEV (reference sequence). The CDR3 totals 14 residues. Only a few counts were recorded for this clonotype. Its antigen remains unidentified. Investigators took about 10 milliliters of peripheral blood from every donor. They isolated at least 7 million PBMCs from each sample.

The sample comprised blood. This rearrangement joins TRBV27 to TRBJ2-7; D might be TRBD1 or TRBD2, each matching 5 bases. The source of this sequence is a man at least 80 years old in good health. The CDR3 is CAIRDPSPNNEQYF. Here the CDR3 DNA reads TGTGCCATCCGGGACCCTAGCCCCAACAATGAGCAGTACTTC.